This T cell receptor (beta chain) came from a study of T-cell reconstitution after alpha-beta-depleted transplantation in children. V lost 6 bases, J lost 8 bases, and 10 bases lay in between. Germline values: CDR1 MNHNY, CDR2 SVGAGI (reference sequence). The CDR3 consists of 11 residues. TCRbeta library preparation incorporated unique molecular identifiers. MiXCR, run by TCRdb on the PCR reads, gives a single entry per CDR3 protein. The table records 95,000 to 120,000 distinct CDR3 sequences, roughly 6.1% of them present only once. In its sample, this clonotype was seen many times. The source was PBMCs, mostly from graft donor cells, collected 360 days after TCRalphabeta/CD19-depleted stem cell transplant. The clonotype comes from a male patient between 2 and 10 years old who had a stem cell transplant for acute lymphoblastic leukemia, so the T cells may come from the graft donor. The genes are TRBV6-6 and TRBJ1-1; D is unresolved. The CDR3 region has the DNA TGTGCCAGCAGGATACCCGGGGAAGCTTTCTTT. Protein sequence: CASRIPGEAFF.